A single sample gave rise to the 18 T cell receptor beta chains below, sequenced in a study of blood T cells in healthy people across ages. Sample-barcoded 5' priming and a J-beta primer mix drove a second PCR of roughly 6 to 12 cycles. TCRdb itself ran the 5' RACE reads through MiXCR, one entry per CDR3 protein. The sample contains hundreds of thousands of distinct CDR3 sequences, 36% of which appear only once. The source material was blood. Source of these receptors: a young man in good health.

The chain uses TRBV6-6 and TRBJ2-7, with D uncertain. The germline V gene encodes CDR1 MNHNY and CDR2 SVGAGI (reference sequence). Trimming took off 7 bases at V and 3 bases at J, with 13 bases between the two ends. CDR3 size: 13 residues. CDR3 in DNA: TGTGCCAGCACCAAAGGCAGATACTACGAGCAGTACTTC. It specifies CASTKGRYYEQYF.

For this clonotype: The junction shows a germline mismatch at one end, possibly a read error. The gene calls are TRBV7-9 and TRBJ2-1; 8 positions match TRBD1. The germline V gene encodes CDR1 SEHNR and CDR2 FQNEAQ (reference sequence). This CDR3 has 16 residues. The CDR3 region is CASSPGRGQGNKEQFF. In DNA form, the CDR3 reads TGTGCCAGCAGCCCCGGTCGAGGACAGGGCAACAAGGAGCAGTTCTTC. Full variable domain (missing parts from reference TRBV7-9 and TRBJ2-1): DTGVSQNPRHKITKRGQNVTFRCDPISEHNRLYWYRQTLGQGPEFLTYFQNEAQLEKSRLLSDRFSAERPKGSFSTLEIQRTEQGDSAMYLCASSPGRGQGNKEQFFGPGTRLTVL.

This clonotype was recorded a few times. The chain uses TRBV6-1 and TRBJ2-3; possible D gene TRBD1, 5 bases. Trimming shortened V by 6 bases and J by 0 bases, and 10 bases separated the two germline ends. This CDR3 spans 14 amino acids. CDR1 and CDR2 (germline): MNHNS, SASEGT. The CDR3 bases are TGTGCCAGCAGGCTATGGACAAGCACAGATACGCAGTATTTT. Amino acids: CASRLWTSTDTQYF.

Points on this clonotype: Given a much more abundant clone one base away, this may be a read error. The V and J genes are TRBV27 and TRBJ1-2; tentatively, D is TRBD1 (6 bases). Germline CDR1 and CDR2: MNHEY and SMNVEV (reference sequence). Trimming left V 5 bases short and J 7 bases short, with 17 bases between. CDR3 size: 14 residues. The CDR3 region is CASSPAGTTSGYTF. The CDR3 bases are TGTGCCAGCAGTCCCGCCGGGACAACCTCTGGCTACACCTTC.

V is TRBV20-1 and J is TRBJ2-1, with TRBD2 matching 13 bases. Per the germline V gene, CDR1 is DFQATT and CDR2 is SNEGSKA (reference sequence). CDR3 length equals 12 residues. CDR3 sequence reads: CRLAGGPDEQFF. CDR3 in DNA: TGCAGACTAGCGGGGGGGCCCGATGAGCAGTTCTTC.

There are a few counts of this clonotype. J is TRBJ2-1 and V is TRBV5-1; no reliable D call. The CDR3 spans 14 residues. Trimming shortened V by 4 bases and J by 6 bases, and 14 bases separated the two germline ends. Germline CDR1 is SGHRS and CDR2 is YFSETQ. As DNA, the CDR3 is TGCGCCAGCAGCCTACTAATTAGTCGCAATGAGCAGTTCTTC. Protein product: CASSLLISRNEQFF.

The rearrangement links TRBV2 to TRBJ1-3; D gene ambiguous. Trimming took 6 bases from V and 2 from J, leaving 2 bases between them. The CDR3 totals 11 residues. Germline V gives CDR1 SNHLY, CDR2 FYNNEI. CDR3 sequence (DNA): TGTGCCAGCAGGGCTGGAAACACCATATATTTT. It translates to CASRAGNTIYF.

In this sample, this clonotype turned up a few times. The genes are TRBV5-1 and TRBJ1-1, with D hard to call. The V end was cut by 0 bases, the J end by 4 bases, with 10 bases between. This CDR3 is 14 amino acids long. Germline values: CDR1 SGHRS, CDR2 YFSETQ. The CDR3 protein is CASSLGHPGTEAFF. Written as DNA, the CDR3 is TGCGCCAGCAGCTTGGGTCACCCAGGCACTGAAGCTTTCTTT.

V usage is TRBV29-1 and J usage is TRBJ2-3, with D uncertain. The CDR3 runs to 14 residues. Germline V gene data show CDR1 as SQVTM and CDR2 as ANQGSEA. The V gene lost 3 bases and the J gene lost 2 bases, with 12 bases spanning the gap. In DNA, the CDR3 is TGCAGCGTTGACGGTTTGGACGCCACAGATACGCAGTATTTT. It yields the protein CSVDGLDATDTQYF.

This clonotype was found many times. This chain joins TRBV20-1 and TRBJ2-3, with unresolved D. With 2 bases removed from V and 2 bases from J, the gap between germline ends came to 5 bases. The CDR3 has 12 amino acids. Germline values: CDR1 DFQATT, CDR2 SNEGSKA (reference sequence). CDR3 bases: TGCAGTGCTAGACGGGCCACAGATACGCAGTATTTT. This translates into CSARRATDTQYF.

There are a few counts of this clonotype. The rearrangement joins TRBV27 to TRBJ1-1, with D unresolved. CDR3 size: 15 residues. V was clipped by 2 bases and J by 1 base, with 11 bases between them. Germline-derived CDR1 and CDR2 are MNHEY and SMNVEV (reference sequence). As DNA, the CDR3 is TGTGCCAGCAGTTTAGAAAGTCCAGCGAACACTGAAGCTTTCTTT. As protein: CASSLESPANTEAFF.

The genes are TRBV10-3 and TRBJ1-1; a possible D gene is TRBD1 (6 bases). Trimming pared 4 bases from V and 3 bases from J, leaving 12 bases between. The CDR3 is made up of 14 amino acids. Per the germline V gene, CDR1 is ENHRY and CDR2 is SYGVKD. The DNA of the CDR3 is TGTGCCATCAGTGGACAGGTCAAGGACACTGAAGCTTTCTTT. Its protein product is CAISGQVKDTEAFF.

This clonotype appeared many times. The rearrangement uses TRBV5-1 and TRBJ2-3; 14 positions agree with TRBD2. The ends lost 4 bases at V and 5 bases at J; junction bases unmatched: 6. CDR3 size: 16 residues. Germline V gives CDR1 SGHRS, CDR2 YFSETQ. The CDR3 DNA sequence: TGCGCCAGCAGCCAGGGACTAGCGGGGGATCTAGATACGCAGTATTTT. It is translated as CASSQGLAGDLDTQYF.

V is TRBV10-3 and J is TRBJ1-3; TRBD1 might be the D (6 bases). The germline CDR1 and CDR2 sequences are ENHRY and SYGVKD. CDR3 size: 15 residues. Trimming shortened V by 2 bases and J by 7 bases, and 15 bases separated the two germline ends. CDR3: CAISERQVIWNTIYF. The CDR3 DNA follows: TGTGCCATCAGTGAGAGACAGGTTATTTGGAACACCATATATTTT.

In its sample, this clonotype was seen a few times. The rearrangement joins TRBV29-1 to TRBJ2-2; D assignment may be TRBD1 or TRBD2 (5 bases each). CDR1 and CDR2 from the germline V gene are SQVTM and ANQGSEA. The CDR3 loop spans 13 amino acids. The ends were cut back, 1 base at V and 3 bases at J, with 6 bases in the middle. The CDR3, as DNA: TGCAGCGTTGAAGGAGGGGACACCGGGGAGCTGTTTTTT. Encoded protein: CSVEGGDTGELFF.

This chain's CDR3 is CASSRTGGHQPQHF. CDR3 bases: TGTGCCAGCAGTCGGACAGGGGGCCATCAGCCCCAGCATTTT. The chain uses TRBV12-3 or TRBV12-4 and TRBJ1-5, with 11 bases fitting TRBD1. The CDR3 is 14 residues long. J lost 5 bases, V lost 5 bases, and 2 bases had no gene match.

As concerns this clonotype: One end of the junction varies from germline; a read error may be responsible. The V gene is TRBV7-9, the J gene TRBJ1-5; perhaps TRBD1 as D (6 bases). Per germline, CDR1 SEHNR and CDR2 FQNEAQ (reference sequence). The CDR3 has 17 amino acids. The CDR3 DNA is TGTACCAGCAGCCCCGGGGGCATCGCCCCTCTTAATCAGCCCCAGCATTTT. Residues: CTSSPGGIAPLNQPQHF. The entire variable domain, with the rest obtained from reference TRBV7-9 and TRBJ1-5, is as follows: DTGVSQNPRHKITKRGQNVTFRCDPISEHNRLYWYRQTLGQGPEFLTYFQNEAQLEKSRLLSDRFSAERPKGSFSTLEIQRTEQGDSAMYLCTSSPGGIAPLNQPQHFGDGTRLSIL.

Comment on this clonotype: This clone may be a read error of a much larger clone one base away. The chain combines TRBV12-3 or TRBV12-4 with TRBJ1-1, with a possible D match to TRBD1 (6 bases). The ends were cut back, 8 bases at V and 1 base at J, with 14 bases in the middle. The CDR3 has 14 residues. The CDR3 region is CASGSGESNTEAFF. In nucleotides, the CDR3 is TGTGCCAGCGGCTCAGGGGAATCGAACACTGAAGCTTTCTTT.